These 20 T cell receptor beta chains share one sample of origin, sequenced in a study of T-cell memory formation after mild COVID-19. TCRdb reprocessed the 5' RACE reads via MiXCR and lists one record per CDR3 protein. The sample gives 410,000 or so distinct CDR3 sequences, less than 25% of which show up once; around 13% is in the top ten. Sequencing was performed on PBMCs or a T cell subset sorted from them (not recorded which). The receptors originated from an adult woman who had mild COVID-19 (a few samples of this study predate the infection). Cell type and time point are not known.

This chain uses TRBV9 with TRBJ2-2; D not resolved. The V and J ends lost 7 bases and 5 bases respectively, with 15 bases between them. The CDR3 sequence is 14 residues long. The germline V gene has CDR1 SGDLS and CDR2 YYNGEE. The CDR3 region has the DNA TGTGCCAGCCAGGCCGCCGGGTGGACCGGGGAGCTGTTTTTT. It translates to CASQAAGWTGELFF.

The chain carries TRBV6-2 or TRBV6-3 and TRBJ2-6; 10 bases agree with TRBD1. The junction had 4 bases not matched to a gene; V was cut back by 4 bases and J by 4 bases. The CDR3 sequence is 16 residues long. Germline V gene sequence: CDR1 MNHEY, CDR2 SVGEGT. The CDR3 protein is CASSSDRGPGANVLTF. The DNA for the CDR3 is TGTGCCAGCAGTTCCGACAGGGGGCCAGGGGCCAACGTCCTGACTTTC.

This clonotype was observed a few times. The chain joins TRBV30 to TRBJ2-7; D remains unclear. The CDR3 covers 12 residues. Trimming shortened V by 1 base and J by 2 bases, and 6 bases separated the two germline ends. Germline CDR1 reads GTSNPN; CDR2 reads SVGIG (reference sequence). CDR3 in amino acids: CAWSGTTYEQYF. CDR3 nucleotides: TGTGCCTGGAGTGGCACAACCTACGAGCAGTACTTC.

This clonotype was observed a handful of times. The chain links TRBV12-3 or TRBV12-4 to TRBJ1-1; TRBD1 is a possible D gene (6 bases). The CDR3 is 11 amino acids. The V end lost 5 bases, the J end lost 11 bases, and 12 bases lay between the germline ends. This CDR3 is CASSRNRVAFF. DNA of the CDR3: TGTGCCAGCAGTAGGAACAGGGTGGCTTTCTTT.

The rearrangement uses TRBV12-3 or TRBV12-4 and TRBJ2-7; D might be TRBD2 (6 bases). The CDR3 sequence is 12 residues long. Trimming left V 2 bases short and J 8 bases short, with 10 bases between. DNA for the CDR3: TGTGCCAGCAGTTTACGGCGGGGACAGCAGTACTTC. This translates into CASSLRRGQQYF.

V usage is TRBV15 and J usage is TRBJ2-1; 7 positions match TRBD2. Germline lookup yields CDR1 LNHNV and CDR2 YYDKDF (reference sequence). Unmatched junction bases numbered 9, after V lost 8 bases and J lost 5 bases. This CDR3 has 14 residues. Here the CDR3 reads CATARREHHNEQFF. The CDR3 DNA reads as TGTGCCACCGCTAGGCGGGAGCACCACAATGAGCAGTTCTTC.

This clonotype was seen a few times. The rearrangement uses TRBV12-3 or TRBV12-4 and TRBJ2-5; 11 nucleotides agree with TRBD1. V dropped 7 bases and J dropped 7; count of bases not matched to a gene: 14. The CDR3 has 16 residues. The CDR3 DNA sequence: TGTGCCAGCATTGAGAGCGGAGGACAGGGGGCCTTGACCCAGTACTTC. It is translated as CASIESGGQGALTQYF.

This clonotype has more than one count but fewer than ten. This sequence joins TRBV2 and TRBJ1-4; tentatively, D is TRBD1 (5 bases). With 6 bases removed from V and 0 bases from J, the gap between germline ends came to 11 bases. The CDR3 is 15 residues long. Germline V gives CDR1 SNHLY, CDR2 FYNNEI. CDR3 amino acids: CASSVTGATNEKLFF. CDR3 bases: TGTGCCAGCAGCGTAACAGGAGCAACTAATGAAAAACTGTTTTTT.

The genes are TRBV7-8 and TRBJ2-1, with 10 bases fitting TRBD2. CDR1 is SGHVS, CDR2 FQNEAQ, per germline. This CDR3 has 17 residues. V lost 1 base, J lost 8 bases, and 11 bases stayed unmatched. The CDR3: CASSLELAGSAWDEQFF. The CDR3, as DNA: TGTGCCAGCAGCTTAGAACTAGCGGGGTCTGCCTGGGATGAGCAGTTCTTC.

This clonotype occurred a few times. The chain links TRBV5-6 to TRBJ2-7; possibly TRBD1 or TRBD2 for D (5 bases each). The CDR3 has 15 residues. The V gene lost 4 bases and the J gene lost 0 bases, with 14 bases spanning the gap. Germline CDR1 is SGHDT and CDR2 is YYEEEE. In DNA, the CDR3 is TGTGCCAGCAGCCCGGGGCGGCAGAGCTCCTACGAGCAGTACTTC. Its translation is CASSPGRQSSYEQYF. Complete variable domain (other parts from reference TRBV5-6 and TRBJ2-7): DAGVTQSPTHLIKTRGQQVTLRCSPKSGHDTVSWYQQALGQGPQFIFQYYEEEERQRGNFPDRFSGHQFPNYSSELNVNALLLGDSALYLCASSPGRQSSYEQYFGPGTRLTVT.

The chain's CDR3 is CASCSRYSYEQYF. Written as DNA, the CDR3 is TGTGCCAGCTGTTCGCGGTACTCCTACGAGCAGTACTTC. The rearrangement uses TRBV6-2 or TRBV6-3 and TRBJ2-7; D is undetermined. Germline V lookup: CDR1 MNHEY, CDR2 SVGEGT. The CDR3 loop spans 13 amino acids. The V gene lost 8 bases and the J gene lost 0 bases, with 11 bases spanning the gap.

This clonotype occurred a few times. The chain recombines TRBV7-2 with TRBJ2-2; D is ambiguous. Germline lookup yields CDR1 SGHTA and CDR2 FQGNSA. Trimming shortened V by 5 bases and J by 0 bases, and 16 bases separated the two germline ends. The CDR3 extends over 17 amino acids. CDR3 sequence reads: CASSPEALAANTGELFF. The DNA for the CDR3 is TGTGCCAGCAGCCCCGAGGCACTGGCCGCGAACACCGGGGAGCTGTTTTTT.

Only a few counts were recorded for this clonotype. The chain couples TRBV5-1 to TRBJ2-3, with D possibly matching TRBD2 (7 bases). The length of the CDR3 is 15 residues. Per germline, CDR1 SGHRS and CDR2 YFSETQ. V lost 1 base, J lost 7 bases, and 16 bases lay in between. The CDR3 loop reads CASSLSAGASNTQYF. The CDR3 DNA follows: TGCGCCAGCAGCTTGTCGGCGGGGGCCTCAAATACGCAGTATTTT.

This clonotype was counted only a few times. The DNA for the CDR3 is TGTGCCAGCACCTCCGCGGACCTCTCTGGAAACACCATATATTTT. Residues: CASTSADLSGNTIYF. V is TRBV5-6 and J is TRBJ1-3; D unresolved. V was trimmed by 6 bases and J by 0 bases, leaving 13 bases between them. The CDR3 contains 15 residues. Germline V gene lookup returns CDR1 SGHDT and CDR2 YYEEEE.

The chain is built from TRBV7-9 and TRBJ2-1; tentatively, D is TRBD1 (9 bases). The germline V gene encodes CDR1 SEHNR and CDR2 FQNEAQ (reference sequence). V lost 5 bases and J lost 5, with 28 bases in between. This CDR3 has 19 amino acids. The CDR3 coding sequence is TGTGCCAGCAGCGATGGGATCGGACAGGGGACTAGAAAAAACAATGAGCAGTTCTTC. As protein: CASSDGIGQGTRKNNEQFF.

This clonotype has more than one count but fewer than ten. The CDR3 nucleotides are TGTGCCAGCAGTGAATGGGAAGCCTATGGCTACACCTTC. Translating it yields CASSEWEAYGYTF. The V call is TRBV25-1, the J call TRBJ1-2; D gene unclear. The V gene lost 1 base and the J gene lost 4 bases, with 7 bases spanning the gap. Germline CDR1 MGHDK, CDR2 SYGVNS. The CDR3 spans 13 residues.

This chain uses TRBV20-1 with TRBJ1-6, with 9 nucleotides matching TRBD1. CDR1 is DFQATT and CDR2 is SNEGSKA in the germline V gene (reference sequence). J was trimmed by 6 bases and V by 6 bases; bases with no gene match: 6. The CDR3 runs to 14 residues. The DNA for the CDR3 is TGCAGTGCCGCCGGACAGGGGCTTAATTCACCCCTCCACTTT. Its protein product is CSAAGQGLNSPLHF.

This clonotype was found a few times. The CDR3 nucleotides read TGTGCCAGCTCCCCCAGGAGGGGGCCGGACAATGAGCAGTTCTTC. Amino acid sequence: CASSPRRGPDNEQFF. The chain has TRBV18 and TRBJ2-1; D may be TRBD1 (7 bases). The length of the CDR3 is 15 residues. Trimming removed 6 bases from V and 5 bases from J, with 17 bases in between. Germline V gives CDR1 KGHSH, CDR2 LQKENI.

This chain joins TRBV7-9 and TRBJ2-1; 13 nucleotides match TRBD2. CDR3 size: 16 residues. Germline V gene lookup returns CDR1 SEHNR and CDR2 FQNEAQ (reference sequence). After removal of 6 bases from V and 10 bases from J, the junction contained 12 bases not matched to a gene. The CDR3 is CASSPLGLAGEWEQFF. The CDR3 coding sequence is TGTGCCAGCAGTCCTCTCGGACTAGCGGGAGAGTGGGAGCAGTTCTTC.

This rearrangement joins TRBV21-1 to TRBJ2-7; the D segment call TRBD1 is taken from the table without a DNA check. TRBV21-1 is noted as a pseudogene. CDR3 length: 18 residues. The CDR3 DNA reads as TGTGCCAGCAGCAAAGTCCGCGGAGGGGACAGGGGGATCTACGAGCAGTACTTC. Translated, it gives CASSKVRGGDRGIYEQYF.